Below are 18 T cell receptor beta chains sequenced from a single sample in a study of molecular identifiers for immune sequencing clone quantification. TCRdb re-analysed the PCR reads in MiXCR, keeping a single row per CDR3 protein. Among 40,000 to 65,000 distinct CDR3 sequences listed, about a third were seen once. The sequenced material came from naive CD8+ T cells from blood, with Jurkat cell RNA spiked in. Regarding subset: FACS-sorted CD8+CD4-CCR7+CD45RA+ naive T cells. These receptors were obtained from a human donor in good health. Some libraries in this study had Jurkat cell RNA spiked in.

This clonotype was picked up many times. This chain connects TRBV28 to TRBJ2-2; D possibly corresponds to TRBD1 (6 bases). Per germline, CDR1 MDHEN and CDR2 SYDVKM. The CDR3 sequence is 15 residues long. The V end was cut by 6 bases, the J end by 4 bases, with 15 bases between. Here the CDR3 reads CASSPTPGVTGELFF. DNA of the CDR3: TGTGCCAGCAGCCCGACCCCAGGGGTCACCGGGGAGCTGTTTTTT. The full variable domain, completed using reference TRBV28 and TRBJ2-2, is DVKVTQSSRYLVKRTGEKVFLECVQDMDHENMFWYRQDPGLGLRLIYFSYDVKMKEKGDIPEGYSVSREKKERFSLILESASTNQTSMYLCASSPTPGVTGELFFGEGSRLTVL.

The sample holds a few counts of this clonotype. V is TRBV19 and J is TRBJ2-1, with TRBD2 matching over 12 bases. The J segment lost 4 bases and the V segment lost 4 bases, leaving 2 bases of the junction unmatched. CDR1 is LNHDA, CDR2 SQIVND, per germline (reference sequence). The CDR3 is 15 residues long. As DNA, the CDR3 is TGTGCCAGTAGTACAGGACTAGCGGGGTACAATGAGCAGTTCTTC. It is translated as CASSTGLAGYNEQFF.

The chain uses TRBV3-1 and TRBJ2-5; possible D gene TRBD2, 5 bases. CDR1 LGHDT and CDR2 YNNKEL come from the germline V gene (reference sequence). Trimming cost V 0 bases and J 1 base, with 15 bases left between them. The CDR3 length is 17 residues. The CDR3 is CASSQEREPPSQETQYF. CDR3 nucleotides: TGTGCCAGCAGCCAAGAGAGGGAGCCACCGTCCCAAGAGACCCAGTACTTC.

Remarks on this clonotype: With a much larger clone just one base away, this may be a read error. This CDR3 reads CSVDGPTEPQYF. In DNA, the CDR3 is TGCAGCGTTGATGGACCAACGGAGCCCCAGTACTTC. The rearrangement links TRBV29-1 to TRBJ2-5; D unclear. This CDR3 is 12 amino acids long. The V gene's germline CDR1 is SQVTM and CDR2 ANQGSEA. Trimming cost V 3 bases and J 9 bases, with 14 bases left between them.

This clonotype has just a few counts. The chain is built from TRBV24-1 and TRBJ2-3; D unclear. Trimming removed 5 bases at V and 4 bases at J, with 9 bases between. This CDR3 is 13 amino acids long. Germline loops: CDR1 KGHDR, CDR2 SFDVKD. The CDR3 region is CATSVGWPDTQYF. The CDR3 DNA reads TGTGCCACCAGTGTTGGTTGGCCAGATACGCAGTATTTT.

This clonotype was seen many times. The chain carries TRBV5-6 and TRBJ2-3, with D perhaps matching TRBD2 (6 bases). Trimming left V 0 bases short and J 3 bases short, with 11 bases between. This CDR3 spans 15 amino acids. Germline V gene lookup returns CDR1 SGHDT and CDR2 YYEEEE. CDR3 DNA: TGTGCCAGCAGCTTGGCTAGCGCGGCTACAGATACGCAGTATTTT. Translated: CASSLASAATDTQYF.

The chain carries TRBV4-3 and TRBJ2-5; 9 nucleotides agree with TRBD1. V was clipped by 4 bases and J by 4 bases; unmatched bases: 10. There are 16 residues in the CDR3. CDR1 is LGHNA and CDR2 is YSLEER in the germline V gene. Here the CDR3 reads CASSLGTGMVRETQYF. The DNA of the CDR3 is TGCGCCAGCAGCCTCGGGACAGGGATGGTGCGAGAGACCCAGTACTTC.

This clonotype showed up just a few times. The V and J genes are TRBV27 and TRBJ2-7; TRBD1 matches at 8 bases. Germline-derived CDR1 and CDR2 are MNHEY and SMNVEV (reference sequence). J lost 2 bases, V lost 5 bases, and 5 bases had no gene match. The CDR3 consists of 14 residues. DNA for the CDR3: TGTGCCAGCAGTCCCTGGACAGGGACCTACGAGCAGTACTTC. It yields the protein CASSPWTGTYEQYF.

For this clonotype: A much larger clone differs by one base, so this may be a read error. V usage is TRBV28 and J usage is TRBJ2-3; the D gene could be TRBD1 or TRBD2 (5 bases each). V was shortened by 9 bases and J by 1 base, with 11 bases between the two germline ends. The CDR3 has 13 amino acids. Germline loops: CDR1 MDHEN, CDR2 SYDVKM. CDR3 region: CASSGTCTDTQYF. As DNA, the CDR3 is TGTGCCAGTTCCGGGACCTGCACAGATACGCAGTATTTT.

This clonotype was observed at least ten times. The chain has TRBV24-1 and TRBJ2-2; D unresolved. The V end lost 5 bases, the J end lost 5 bases, and 11 bases lay between the germline ends. The CDR3 totals 14 residues. Germline loops: CDR1 KGHDR, CDR2 SFDVKD. CDR3 DNA: TGTGCCACCAGTGGACGCCGGGTGACCGGGGAGCTGTTTTTT. Protein product: CATSGRRVTGELFF.

This clonotype came up a few times. The chain carries TRBV11-1 and TRBJ2-3; TRBD2 aligns across 7 bases. CDR3 length: 20 amino acids. Germline V gene sequence: CDR1 SGHAT, CDR2 FQDESV (reference sequence). V trimming: 0 bases; J trimming: 2 bases; junction bases outside the gene matches: 17. The CDR3 here is CASSLALGREDWPYTDTQYF. In DNA, the CDR3 is TGTGCCAGCAGCTTAGCGCTAGGACGGGAGGATTGGCCGTACACAGATACGCAGTATTTT.

This clonotype was detected ten times or more. The chain uses TRBV13 and TRBJ2-7, with D possibly being TRBD2 (7 bases). V lost 2 bases, J lost 7 bases, and 15 bases lay in between. This CDR3 is built from 14 residues. From germline, CDR1 is PRHDT and CDR2 FYEKMQ (reference sequence). The CDR3 nucleotides are TGTGCCAGCAGCTTAAGGGGGGGTCTTTGGGAGCAGTACTTC. Translation gives CASSLRGGLWEQYF.

The chain links TRBV7-9 to TRBJ2-5; 10 nucleotides agree with TRBD1. The ends lost 5 bases at V and 3 bases at J; junction bases unmatched: 9. CDR1 and CDR2 from the germline V gene are SEHNR and FQNEAQ (reference sequence). The CDR3 has 16 residues. The CDR3 region has the DNA TGTGCCAGCAGCCCCGTGAGGGGACAGGGGAAAGAGACCCAGTACTTC. It yields the protein CASSPVRGQGKETQYF.

In regard to this clonotype: This could be a read error, since a much larger clone is one nucleotide away. The chain has TRBV7-9 and TRBJ2-5; D is undetermined. Trimming stripped 3 bases from V and 3 bases from J, with 8 bases between. The CDR3 has 13 amino acids. Germline V gives CDR1 SEHNR, CDR2 FQNEAQ (reference sequence). The CDR3 sequence: CASSFVGEETQYF. In nucleotides, the CDR3 is TGTGCCAGCAGCTTTGTTGGGGAAGAGACCCAGTACTTC.

In its sample, this clonotype was seen a few times. The chain uses TRBV20-1 and TRBJ1-2; D remains unclear. CDR1 is DFQATT, CDR2 SNEGSKA, per germline (reference sequence). Deletions cut 6 bases from V and 2 bases from J, with 16 bases between. The CDR3 runs to 14 residues. Written as DNA, the CDR3 is TGCAGTGCCCGAGTGGAGGTTGTGAACTATGGCTACACCTTC. Protein: CSARVEVVNYGYTF.

The table lists this clonotype with a few counts. It is unclear where the CDR3 begins or ends on the DNA, so no DNA is shown, and the CDR3 is as TCRdb lists it. This rearrangement joins TRBV5-4 to TRBJ2-3; TRBD1, the table's D call, was not compared with the DNA. Germline assignment: CDR1 SGHNT and CDR2 YYREEE (reference sequence). The CDR3 totals 14 residues, both ends included. CDR3 protein: CASSFGGGASPAYF.

Only a few counts were recorded for this clonotype. The rearrangement uses TRBV28 and TRBJ1-2; tentatively, D is TRBD1 (6 bases). CDR3 length equals 15 residues. The ends were cut back, 2 bases at V and 2 bases at J, with 12 bases in the middle. Per germline, CDR1 MDHEN and CDR2 SYDVKM. Written as DNA, the CDR3 is TGTGCCAGCAGTTTACGGACAGTCACGAACTATGGCTACACCTTC. Translated, it gives CASSLRTVTNYGYTF.

Only one count was recorded for this clonotype. Because the CDR3 is missing its conserved closing phenylalanine or tryptophan, this is likely a read error. The chain is built from TRBV28 and TRBJ2-1; D may be TRBD1 (5 bases). Trimming removed 4 bases at V and 0 bases at J, with 19 bases between. Germline V CDR1 and CDR2: MDHEN, SYDVKM. The CDR3 covers 18 residues. CDR3 coding DNA: TGTGCCAGCAGTTCGACCCTCAGGGCGCCCCCCTCCTACAATGAGCAGTTCCTC. Its protein product is CASSSTLRAPPSYNEQFL.